This T cell receptor (beta chain) was captured in a study of blood T cells in healthy people across ages. Alongside a J-beta primer mix, a sample-barcoded 5' primer served in a second PCR lasting roughly 6 to 12 cycles. Researchers report that each sample yielded at least 3 million CDR3-containing paired-end reads. TCRdb analysed the 5' RACE reads with MiXCR anew, one entry per CDR3 protein. The repertoire holds 1.6 million or so distinct CDR3 sequences, with almost 35% as singletons. V lost 4 bases to trimming and J lost 2 bases, with 12 bases between them. Germline loops: CDR1 MGHRA, CDR2 YSYEKL. The CDR3 is 14 amino acids. This clonotype has only one observation. Its specificity is unknown. General study findings and limits: Relative to aged donors, long-lived donors carried more naive CD4+ cells and displayed higher diversity. Donor CMV status was unknown, possibly confounding expanded clonotype changes.

Sequencing used blood. The TCR sequence derives from a woman younger than 45 in good health. This rearrangement joins TRBV4-1 to TRBJ2-7; tentative D call: TRBD1 (6 bases). The CDR3 sequence is CASSRNDRTYEQYF. CDR3 in DNA: TGCGCCAGCAGCCGGAACGACAGGACCTACGAGCAGTACTTC.